One sample yielded the 29 T cell receptor beta chains listed below, sequenced in a study of blood T cells in healthy people across ages. Sample-barcoded 5' priming and a J-beta primer mix drove a second PCR of roughly 6 to 12 cycles. TCRdb reanalysed the 5' RACE reads using MiXCR and keeps one entry per CDR3 protein. The table records hundreds of thousands of distinct CDR3 sequences, 20% to 25% of them present only once. Sequenced material: blood. The receptors stem from a man aged 65-85 years in good health.

This chain links TRBV5-5 with TRBJ1-5, with TRBD1 identical over 11 bases. V shed 7 bases, J shed 5 bases, and the junction held 5 bases outside the gene matches. This CDR3 region has 14 residues. The germline V gene encodes CDR1 SGHKS and CDR2 YYEKEE (reference sequence). The DNA for the CDR3 is TGTGCCAGCGGGCGGACAGGGGGCGATCAGCCCCAGCATTTT. It is translated as CASGRTGGDQPQHF.

There are many counts of this clonotype. This rearrangement joins TRBV20-1 to TRBJ1-1; D call uncertain. V lost 2 bases and J lost 0, with 7 bases in between. From germline, CDR1 is DFQATT and CDR2 SNEGSKA (reference sequence). This CDR3 is 13 amino acids long. The CDR3 sequence: CSARSSLNTEAFF. The CDR3 DNA is TGCAGTGCTAGATCCAGCTTGAACACTGAAGCTTTCTTT.

This clonotype has only a few counts. The gene calls are TRBV12-3 or TRBV12-4 and TRBJ2-2; unclear D gene. Trimming pared 3 bases from V and 1 base from J, leaving 9 bases between. This CDR3 comprises 15 residues. CDR3 coding DNA: TGTGCCAGCAGTTTTAGGGTTTTGAACACCGGGGAGCTGTTTTTT. Translated, it gives CASSFRVLNTGELFF.

This clonotype occurred a few times. This chain's CDR3 is CASSGGTENTGELFF. The CDR3 region has the DNA TGTGCCAGCAGCGGAGGGACGGAGAACACCGGGGAGCTGTTTTTT. This chain connects TRBV27 to TRBJ2-2; D possibly corresponds to TRBD2 (6 bases). The CDR3 is 15 amino acids. Germline loops: CDR1 MNHEY, CDR2 SMNVEV (reference sequence). V lost 6 bases and J lost 1, with 12 bases in between.

In this sample, this clonotype turned up a few times. This sequence joins TRBV27 and TRBJ1-2; possible D gene TRBD1, 6 bases. The CDR3 is 15 residues long. V was trimmed by 3 bases and J by 1 base, leaving 12 bases between them. CDR1 and CDR2 from the germline V gene are MNHEY and SMNVEV (reference sequence). CDR3 nucleotides: TGTGCCAGCAGTTTCCTTGGGGGGCTTAACTATGGCTACACCTTC. It yields the protein CASSFLGGLNYGYTF.

This chain uses TRBV6-5 with TRBJ2-1; D assignment may be TRBD1 or TRBD2 (5 bases each). V lost 4 bases and J 5 bases, leaving 15 bases between the germline ends. Germline loops: CDR1 MNHEY, CDR2 SVGAGI. The CDR3 sequence is 15 residues long. DNA of the CDR3: TGTGCCAGCAGTTTCGATGGGGGAGTGGACAATGAGCAGTTCTTC. This sequence encodes CASSFDGGVDNEQFF.

This clonotype has a handful of counts. The rearrangement joins TRBV20-1 to TRBJ1-5, with unresolved D. CDR3 length: 12 residues. Between the trimmed V and J ends, which lost 0 bases and 9 bases, there was a span of 9 bases. Germline V gene sequence: CDR1 DFQATT, CDR2 SNEGSKA (reference sequence). Written as DNA, the CDR3 is TGCAGTGCTAGAGAGGTAAATGGGCCCCAGCATTTT. Translating gives CSAREVNGPQHF.

The gene calls are TRBV20-1 and TRBJ1-2; D perhaps matches TRBD1 (6 bases). Between the trimmed V and J ends, which lost 6 bases and 1 base, there was a span of 15 bases. This CDR3 spans 14 amino acids. Germline V lookup: CDR1 DFQATT, CDR2 SNEGSKA (reference sequence). CDR3 protein: CSAYGQRINYGYTF. CDR3 nucleotides: TGCAGTGCCTACGGACAGAGGATTAACTATGGCTACACCTTC.

This clonotype was picked up a small number of times. This chain uses TRBV5-1 with TRBJ2-3, with 14 bases that match TRBD2. This CDR3 has 17 amino acids. After removal of 1 base from V and 8 bases from J, the junction contained 9 bases not matched to a gene. Germline V lookup: CDR1 SGHRS, CDR2 YFSETQ. In nucleotides, the CDR3 is TGCGCCAGCAGCTTGTCTTCGACTAGCGGGGGGGCCGGTACGCAGTATTTT. It encodes CASSLSSTSGGAGTQYF.

The chain uses TRBV20-1 and TRBJ2-2; TRBD2 might be the D (6 bases). Germline values: CDR1 DFQATT, CDR2 SNEGSKA (reference sequence). This CDR3 has 13 amino acids. V lost 6 bases and J lost 7, with 15 bases in between. The CDR3 is CSARDSSVGELFF. In nucleotides, the CDR3 is TGCAGTGCCAGGGACTCCTCCGTCGGGGAGCTGTTTTTT.

The chain joins TRBV6-1 to TRBJ2-5; D is perhaps TRBD2 (5 bases). Trimming pared 1 base from V and 7 bases from J, leaving 10 bases between. The CDR3 consists of 13 residues. Germline lookup yields CDR1 MNHNS and CDR2 SASEGT. The CDR3 loop reads CASSEVGLGTQYF. The CDR3 DNA follows: TGTGCCAGCAGTGAAGTAGGACTCGGGACCCAGTACTTC.

Remarks on this clonotype: One junction end does not reproduce the germline sequence, and a read error may be involved. The chain combines TRBV7-2 with TRBJ2-1; possible D gene TRBD1, 6 bases. Looked up from germline, CDR1 is SGHTA and CDR2 is FQGNSA. The CDR3 runs 12 residues. CDR3 sequence (DNA): TGTGCCAGCACCTTAGGGGGTTATGAGCAGTTCTTC. It translates to CASTLGGYEQFF.

This chain uses TRBV7-2 with TRBJ1-2; 9 bases are a match to TRBD1. V dropped 3 bases and J dropped 6; count of bases not matched to a gene: 5. Germline assignment: CDR1 SGHTA and CDR2 FQGNSA. This CDR3 is 14 amino acids long. The CDR3 DNA is TGTGCCAGCAGCTTCACCGGGACAGGGAATGGCTACACCTTC. Translated, it gives CASSFTGTGNGYTF.

Worth noting for this clonotype: A read error may produce the germline difference seen at one junction end. The chain is built from TRBV10-2 and TRBJ1-5; TRBD1 matches 7 bases. The CDR3 consists of 15 residues. Per the germline V gene, CDR1 is WSHSY and CDR2 is SAAADI. The CDR3 here is CASSESGQPNQPQHF. As DNA, the CDR3 is TGCGCCAGCAGCGAGTCGGGACAGCCCAATCAGCCCCAGCATTTT.

This clonotype was seen a handful of times. This chain links TRBV6-6 with TRBJ2-7, with unresolved D. The CDR3 spans 11 residues. Trimming left V 2 bases short and J 6 bases short, with 5 bases between. CDR1 and CDR2 from the germline V gene are MNHNY and SVGAGI (reference sequence). CDR3 residues: CASSYGGEQYV. The CDR3 nucleotides are TGTGCCAGCAGTTACGGCGGCGAGCAGTACGTC.

This clonotype has just a few counts. This rearrangement joins TRBV5-1 to TRBJ2-5, with TRBD1 identical over 7 bases. This CDR3 is built from 14 residues. Germline V gives CDR1 SGHRS, CDR2 YFSETQ. Unmatched junction bases numbered 6, after V lost 4 bases and J lost 3 bases. CDR3 bases: TGCGCCAGCAGCCGCACAACAGGGGAAGAGACCCAGTACTTC. This translates into CASSRTTGEETQYF.

The genes are TRBV28 and TRBJ1-2; D uncertain. V was trimmed by 5 bases and J by 4 bases, leaving 20 bases between them. CDR3 length equals 16 residues. The germline V gene encodes CDR1 MDHEN and CDR2 SYDVKM. The CDR3 reads CASSPYDLRTAYGYTF. The CDR3 DNA sequence: TGTGCCAGCAGTCCGTATGACCTCAGGACTGCCTATGGCTACACCTTC.

This clonotype was seen more than once but under ten times. The chain recombines TRBV14 with TRBJ2-1; TRBD2 matches at 10 bases. CDR1 is SGHDN, CDR2 FVKESK, per germline. Trimming cost V 1 base and J 5 bases; bases outside gene matches: 5. CDR3 length: 16 amino acids. The CDR3 protein is CASSQALGLADNEQFF. In nucleotides, the CDR3 is TGTGCCAGCAGCCAAGCTCTAGGACTAGCGGACAATGAGCAGTTCTTC.

This chain uses TRBV7-2 with TRBJ2-5, with 8 bases fitting TRBD2. The J call could be wrong; TRBJ2-7 is a better fit for the DNA end. The CDR3 consists of 14 residues. Per the germline V gene, CDR1 is SGHTA and CDR2 is FQGNSA. The CDR3 spells CASSPQRGRGEQYF. As DNA, the CDR3 is TGTGCCAGCAGCCCCCAGCGGGGGCGTGGCGAGCAGTACTTC.

Only a few counts were recorded for this clonotype. The CDR3 protein is CATSRDRTQETQYF. CDR3 bases: TGTGCCACCAGCAGAGATCGAACTCAAGAGACCCAGTACTTC. V and J are TRBV15 and TRBJ2-5; D is uncertain. Germline V gene data show CDR1 as LNHNV and CDR2 as YYDKDF (reference sequence). Trimming left V 0 bases short and J 2 bases short, with 7 bases between. The CDR3 covers 14 residues.

This clonotype appeared a few times. The chain combines TRBV29-1 with TRBJ1-1, with D perhaps matching TRBD1 (5 bases). Germline CDR1 and CDR2: SQVTM and ANQGSEA. Trimming pared 4 bases from V and 4 bases from J, leaving 16 bases between. This CDR3 contains 14 residues. The CDR3 DNA follows: TGCAGCGTTGTTCAATCGGGGGGGGGCACTGAAGCTTTCTTT. It yields the protein CSVVQSGGGTEAFF.

This sequence joins TRBV12-3 or TRBV12-4 and TRBJ2-2; D might be TRBD2 (7 bases). CDR3 length: 15 amino acids. Trimming removed 2 bases from V and 5 bases from J, with 12 bases in between. CDR3 DNA: TGTGCCAGCAGTTTATGGGGGGGGCGAACCGGGGAGCTGTTTTTT. It translates to CASSLWGGRTGELFF.

J is TRBJ2-5 and V is TRBV7-7, with a possible D match to TRBD2 (6 bases). Trimming left V 3 bases short and J 3 bases short, with 11 bases between. The CDR3 loop spans 14 amino acids. Germline V CDR1 and CDR2: SSHAT, FNYEAQ (reference sequence). The DNA for the CDR3 is TGTGCCAGCAGCTTCGGGACTTCTAAAGAGACCCAGTACTTC. This encodes CASSFGTSKETQYF.

This rearrangement joins TRBV3-1 to TRBJ2-5, with D unclear. The germline V and J ends were trimmed by 2 bases and 5 bases, with 15 bases remaining between them. Germline V gene sequence: CDR1 LGHDT, CDR2 YNNKEL (reference sequence). The CDR3 has 15 residues. CDR3 protein: CASSQRWVKAETQYF. The CDR3 DNA reads TGTGCCAGCAGCCAAAGATGGGTTAAAGCGGAGACCCAGTACTTC.

J is TRBJ2-3 and V is TRBV20-1, with a possible D match to TRBD2 (7 bases). V dropped 3 bases and J dropped 0 bases, with 13 bases sitting between them. Germline CDR1 and CDR2: DFQATT and SNEGSKA (reference sequence). The CDR3 extends over 15 amino acids. The CDR3 DNA is TGCAGTGCTAGCCCGGGGGGCACTAGCACAGATACGCAGTATTTT. It is translated as CSASPGGTSTDTQYF.

This clonotype was detected a few times. V and J are TRBV14 and TRBJ2-3; 7 positions agree with TRBD1. Germline V lookup: CDR1 SGHDN, CDR2 FVKESK. The CDR3 runs to 17 residues. J gave up 0 bases and V 1 base, and 7 bases lay outside the gene matches. CDR3 protein: CASSQVIQGISTDTQYF. Here the CDR3 DNA reads TGTGCCAGCAGCCAAGTAATACAGGGGATTAGCACAGATACGCAGTATTTT. Full variable domain (outside the CDR3, taken from reference TRBV14 and TRBJ2-3): EAGVTQFPSHSVIEKGQTVTLRCDPISGHDNLYWYRRVMGKEIKFLLHFVKESKQDESGMPNNRFLAERTGGTYSTLKVQPAELEDSGVYFCASSQVIQGISTDTQYFGPGTRLTVL.

This clonotype was picked up a small number of times. The chain couples TRBV20-1 to TRBJ2-4; maybe TRBD2 (7 bases). V gave up 2 bases and J gave up 8 bases, with 10 bases separating them. The length of the CDR3 is 12 residues. Germline CDR1 DFQATT, CDR2 SNEGSKA (reference sequence). The CDR3 nucleotides are TGCAGTGCTAGAAGGGGGGGCCACATTCAGTACTTC. This gives the protein CSARRGGHIQYF.

In its sample, this clonotype was seen a few times. V and J are TRBV16 and TRBJ1-1, with D possibly matching TRBD1 (5 bases). V lost 4 bases and J lost 1, with 13 bases in between. Germline CDR1 reads KGHSY; CDR2 reads FQNENV. The CDR3 extends over 15 amino acids. The CDR3 region has the DNA TGTGCCAGCAGCCCTGGGGCCCAGGGGAACACTGAAGCTTTCTTT. It codes for CASSPGAQGNTEAFF.

The rearrangement uses TRBV29-1 and TRBJ1-1; possibly TRBD1 for D (6 bases). The CDR3 covers 15 residues. In germline, CDR1 is SQVTM, CDR2 ANQGSEA. V lost 4 bases and J 3 bases, leaving 18 bases between the germline ends. CDR3 loop: CSVGVQGRGYTEAFF. Here the CDR3 DNA reads TGCAGCGTTGGGGTGCAGGGGAGGGGTTACACTGAAGCTTTCTTT.